These 18 T cell receptor beta chains were all obtained from the same sample, sequenced in a study of OX40 agonist ivuxolimab in advanced cancers. Measured with immunoSEQ multiplex PCR; TCRdb has only the in-frame clones, and not every one. The sample shows tens of thousands of clones, approximately 78% of them seen only once. Sequencing used CD4+ or CD8+ T cells sorted from blood, obtained in a trial of the OX40 agonist ivuxolimab. The receptors here all came from an adult with an advanced solid tumor such as melanoma, head and neck, liver or kidney cancer.

The chain combines TRBV5-1 with TRBJ2-1; the match to TRBD2 covers 9 bases. The germline V gene encodes CDR1 SGHRS and CDR2 YFSETQ. CDR3 length: 14 residues. V trimming: 3 bases; J trimming: 6 bases; junction bases outside the gene matches: 4. The CDR3 sequence: CASSSLAGPNEQFF. The CDR3 coding sequence is TGCGCCAGCAGCTCACTAGCGGGCCCCAATGAGCAGTTCTTC.

V gene TRBV6-6 combines with J gene TRBJ1-2, with 9 bases that match TRBD1. Germline V gives CDR1 MNHNY, CDR2 SVGAGI (reference sequence). The CDR3 extends over 16 amino acids. V dropped 2 bases and J dropped 2; count of bases not matched to a gene: 6. DNA for the CDR3: TGTGCCAGCAGTTACGGGTGGGACAGGGCGAACTATGGCTACACCTTC. Encoded protein: CASSYGWDRANYGYTF.

V is TRBV7-2 and J is TRBJ2-5; D gene unclear. This CDR3 is 14 amino acids long. The germline gives CDR1 SGHTA, CDR2 FQGNSA. V lost 5 bases and J lost 2, with 12 bases in between. The CDR3, as DNA: TGTGCCAGCAGCCCATCTTGGGTTCAAGAGACCCAGTACTTC. Its protein is CASSPSWVQETQYF.

CDR3 bases: TGCAGCGTTGATAGAGGTGGCTATGGCTACACCTTC. It translates to CSVDRGGYGYTF. The chain carries TRBV29-1 and TRBJ1-2; D ambiguous. The CDR3 length is 12 residues. The germline V gene has CDR1 SQVTM and CDR2 ANQGSEA. Between the trimmed V and J ends, which lost 3 bases and 4 bases, there was a span of 9 bases.

The gene calls are TRBV5-6 and TRBJ2-2, with TRBD1 identical over 10 bases. Germline CDR1 and CDR2: SGHDT and YYEEEE. This CDR3 region has 17 residues. J was trimmed by 5 bases and V by 4 bases; bases with no gene match: 11. The CDR3 coding sequence is TGTGCCAGCAGCCCGCTCGGGACAGGGGCGCGGACCGGGGAGCTGTTTTTT. This encodes CASSPLGTGARTGELFF.

V is TRBV7-6 and J is TRBJ2-7; D gene uncertain. CDR3 length equals 12 residues. CDR1 and CDR2 (germline): SGHVS, FNYEAQ. Trimming took off 5 bases at V and 3 bases at J, with 8 bases between the two ends. CDR3 DNA sequence: TGTGCCAGCAGCCGGGCCGGCTACGAGCAGTACTTC. Translating it yields CASSRAGYEQYF.

This chain uses TRBV19 with TRBJ1-6; tentative D call: TRBD1 (5 bases). Trimming removed 3 bases at V and 5 bases at J, with 11 bases between. The length of the CDR3 is 15 residues. Germline CDR1 is LNHDA and CDR2 is SQIVND (reference sequence). The chain's CDR3 is CASSILLGDNSPLHF. The CDR3 DNA sequence: TGTGCCAGTAGTATTCTCCTAGGGGATAATTCACCCCTCCACTTT.

This clone was detected a few times. CDR3 DNA sequence: TGCGCCAGCAGCCTAGGCAGGGACGCGCAGACCCAGTACTTC. Translating gives CASSLGRDAQTQYF. The V call is TRBV4-3, the J call TRBJ2-5; the D call may be TRBD1 or TRBD2 (5 bases each). Per the germline V gene, CDR1 is LGHNA and CDR2 is YSLEER. CDR3 length: 14 amino acids. The ends were cut back, 4 bases at V and 6 bases at J, with 15 bases in the middle.

J is TRBJ1-1 and V is TRBV5-1; 9 nucleotides line up with TRBD1. The CDR3 runs to 15 residues. The V segment lost 7 bases and the J segment 2 bases; nucleotides outside the gene matches: 9. Germline-derived CDR1 and CDR2 are SGHRS and YFSETQ. CDR3 bases: TGCGCCAGCGGTCCACCGGGACAGGGAAACACTGAAGCTTTCTTT. This translates into CASGPPGQGNTEAFF.

This clone was seen once. The chain uses TRBV6-5 and TRBJ2-1, with TRBD2 identical over 10 bases. Unmatched junction bases numbered 3, after V lost 6 bases and J lost 7 bases. Per germline, CDR1 MNHEY and CDR2 SVGAGI. This CDR3 is built from 13 residues. CDR3 DNA: TGTGCCAGCAGAAGACTAGCGGGTAATGAGCAGTTCTTC. As protein: CASRRLAGNEQFF.

The J gene is TRBJ2-2, the V gene TRBV7-2; no firm D call. The CDR3 is made up of 18 amino acids. The germline V and J ends were trimmed by 3 bases and 0 bases, with 17 bases remaining between them. CDR1 is SGHTA, CDR2 FQGNSA, per germline. This chain's CDR3 is CASSLTPVGSANTGELFF. CDR3 coding DNA: TGTGCCAGCAGCTTGACTCCAGTTGGCAGTGCGAACACCGGGGAGCTGTTTTTT.

This clone has only a few counts. The V and J genes are TRBV10-3 and TRBJ2-3; D uncertain. With 3 bases removed from V and 6 bases from J, the gap between germline ends came to 4 bases. Looked up from germline, CDR1 is ENHRY and CDR2 is SYGVKD. The CDR3 totals 11 residues. CDR3: CAISEGDTQYF. The CDR3 DNA reads TGTGCCATCAGTGAAGGGGATACGCAGTATTTT.

In regard to this clone: At one end, the junction sequence differs from germline, possibly due to a read error. The chain links TRBV30 to TRBJ2-1; D gene ambiguous. Germline CDR1 GTSNPN, CDR2 SVGIG (reference sequence). The CDR3 has 13 amino acids. In nucleotides, the CDR3 is TGTGCCTGGAGTCGCGGACCTCCTTCAATAGTTCTCTTC. It encodes CAWSRGPPSIVLF.

The rearrangement links TRBV5-5 to TRBJ1-2, with 7 bases that match TRBD1. This CDR3 contains 13 residues. The V and J ends lost 0 bases and 8 bases, in that order; junction bases with no gene match: 4. Germline loops: CDR1 SGHKS, CDR2 YYEKEE (reference sequence). CDR3 residues: CASSLGQGGGYTF. The CDR3 region has the DNA TGTGCCAGCAGCTTGGGACAGGGCGGCGGCTACACCTTC.

J is TRBJ2-3 and V is TRBV5-1, with 15 bases identical to TRBD2. V gave up 4 bases and J gave up 1 base; unmatched junction bases: 4. Germline-derived CDR1 and CDR2 are SGHRS and YFSETQ. This CDR3 is built from 17 residues. In nucleotides, the CDR3 is TGCGCCAGCAGCAAGGGACTAGCGGGAGGTGGCACAGATACGCAGTATTTT. This translates into CASSKGLAGGGTDTQYF.

This chain joins TRBV2 and TRBJ2-1; 7 bases are a match to TRBD2. Per the germline V gene, CDR1 is SNHLY and CDR2 is FYNNEI. This CDR3 spans 13 amino acids. V gave up 11 bases and J gave up 4 bases; unmatched junction bases: 8. The CDR3: CAGGAGAYNEQFF. Written as DNA, the CDR3 is TGTGCCGGAGGGGCGGGAGCGTACAATGAGCAGTTCTTC.

The V and J genes are TRBV2 and TRBJ2-2; TRBD2 is a possible D gene (6 bases). The CDR3 sequence is 14 residues long. The V gene's germline CDR1 is SNHLY and CDR2 FYNNEI. Trimming left V 7 bases short and J 1 base short, with 10 bases between. The CDR3 nucleotides are TGTGCCAGCATGGCGGGGATGAACACCGGGGAGCTGTTTTTT. It specifies CASMAGMNTGELFF.

The chain carries TRBV7-2 and TRBJ1-2, with D possibly matching TRBD1 (6 bases). The CDR3 sequence is 15 residues long. Trimming removed 1 base from V and 7 bases from J, with 16 bases in between. CDR1 is SGHTA, CDR2 FQGNSA, per germline. In nucleotides, the CDR3 is TGTGCCAGCAGCTTAGATTCAGGGGCGGTGGGTGGCTACACCTTC. As protein: CASSLDSGAVGGYTF.